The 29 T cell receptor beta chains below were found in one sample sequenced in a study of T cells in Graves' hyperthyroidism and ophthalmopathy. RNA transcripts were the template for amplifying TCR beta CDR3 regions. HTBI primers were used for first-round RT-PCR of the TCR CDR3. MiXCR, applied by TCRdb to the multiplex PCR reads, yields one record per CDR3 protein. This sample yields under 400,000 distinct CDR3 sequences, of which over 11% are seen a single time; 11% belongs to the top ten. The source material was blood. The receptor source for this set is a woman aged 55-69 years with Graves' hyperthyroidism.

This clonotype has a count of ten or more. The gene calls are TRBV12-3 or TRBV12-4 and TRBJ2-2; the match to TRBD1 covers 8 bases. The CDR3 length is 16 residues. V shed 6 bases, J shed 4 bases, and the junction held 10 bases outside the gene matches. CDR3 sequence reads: CASRTSGTGGTGELFF. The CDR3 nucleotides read TGTGCCAGCAGAACTTCCGGGACAGGAGGCACCGGGGAGCTGTTTTTT.

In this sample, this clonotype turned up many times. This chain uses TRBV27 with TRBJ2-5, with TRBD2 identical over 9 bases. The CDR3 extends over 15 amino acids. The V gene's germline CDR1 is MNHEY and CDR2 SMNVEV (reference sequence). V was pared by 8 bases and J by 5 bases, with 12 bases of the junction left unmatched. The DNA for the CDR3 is TGTGCCAGCGGGGGGGTAGCGGGAGTAGGGGAGACCCAGTACTTC. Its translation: CASGGVAGVGETQYF.

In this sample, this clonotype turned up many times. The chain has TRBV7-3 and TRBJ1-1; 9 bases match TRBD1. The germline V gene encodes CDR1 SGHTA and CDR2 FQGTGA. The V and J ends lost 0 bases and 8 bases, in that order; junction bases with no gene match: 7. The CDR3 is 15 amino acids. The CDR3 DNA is TGTGCCAGCAGCTTAACGGGGACAGGGAAGGTCGAAGCTTTCTTT. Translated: CASSLTGTGKVEAFF.

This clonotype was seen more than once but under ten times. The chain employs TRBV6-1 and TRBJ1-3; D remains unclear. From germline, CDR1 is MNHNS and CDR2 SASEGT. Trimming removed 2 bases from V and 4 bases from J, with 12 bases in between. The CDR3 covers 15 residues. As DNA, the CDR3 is TGTGCCAGCAGTGAAATGGTCACAGCCGGAAACACCATATATTTT. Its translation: CASSEMVTAGNTIYF.

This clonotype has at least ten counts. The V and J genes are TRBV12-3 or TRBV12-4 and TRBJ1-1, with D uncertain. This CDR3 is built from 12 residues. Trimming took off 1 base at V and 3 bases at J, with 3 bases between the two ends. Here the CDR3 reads CASSLGYTEAFF. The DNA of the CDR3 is TGTGCCAGCAGTTTAGGATACACTGAAGCTTTCTTT.

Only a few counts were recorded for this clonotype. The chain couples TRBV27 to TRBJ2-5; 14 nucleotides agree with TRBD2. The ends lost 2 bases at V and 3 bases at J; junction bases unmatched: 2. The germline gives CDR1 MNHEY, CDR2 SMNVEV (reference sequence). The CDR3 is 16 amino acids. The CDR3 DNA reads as TGTGCCAGCAGTTTAGGGACTAGCGGGAGCGAAGAGACCCAGTACTTC. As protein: CASSLGTSGSEETQYF.

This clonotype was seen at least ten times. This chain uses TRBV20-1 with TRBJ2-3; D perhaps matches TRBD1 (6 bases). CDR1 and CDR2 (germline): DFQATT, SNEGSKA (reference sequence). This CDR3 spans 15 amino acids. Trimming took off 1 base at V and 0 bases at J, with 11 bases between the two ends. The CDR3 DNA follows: TGCAGTGCTAGAGTGCAGGGGAGTAGCACAGATACGCAGTATTTT. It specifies CSARVQGSSTDTQYF.

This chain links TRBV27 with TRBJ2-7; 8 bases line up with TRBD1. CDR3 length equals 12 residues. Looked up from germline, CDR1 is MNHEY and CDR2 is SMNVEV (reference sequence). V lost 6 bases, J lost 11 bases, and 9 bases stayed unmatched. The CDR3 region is CASRMTSDREYF. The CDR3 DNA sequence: TGTGCCAGCAGAATGACGTCGGACAGGGAGTACTTC.

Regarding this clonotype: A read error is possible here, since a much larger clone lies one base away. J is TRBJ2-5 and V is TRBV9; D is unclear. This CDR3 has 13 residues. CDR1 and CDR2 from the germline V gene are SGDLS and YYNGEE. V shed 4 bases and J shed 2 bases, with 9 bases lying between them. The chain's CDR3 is CASSQDPQETQYF. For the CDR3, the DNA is TGTGCCAGCAGCCAAGACCCACAAGAGACCCAGTACTTC.

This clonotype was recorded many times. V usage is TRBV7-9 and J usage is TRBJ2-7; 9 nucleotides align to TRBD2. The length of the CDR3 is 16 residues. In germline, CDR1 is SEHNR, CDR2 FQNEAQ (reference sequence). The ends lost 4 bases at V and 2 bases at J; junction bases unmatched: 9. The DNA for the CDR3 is TGTGCCAGCAGCTCTCTCATGGGGACTAGCCCCTACGAGCAGTACTTC. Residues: CASSSLMGTSPYEQYF.

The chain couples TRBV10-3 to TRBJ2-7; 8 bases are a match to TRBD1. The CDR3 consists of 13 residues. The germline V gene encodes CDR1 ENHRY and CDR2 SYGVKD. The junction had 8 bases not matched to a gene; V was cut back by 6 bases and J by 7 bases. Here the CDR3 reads CAIRDRDRTEQYF. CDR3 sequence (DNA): TGTGCCATCAGGGACCGGGACAGGACAGAGCAGTACTTC.

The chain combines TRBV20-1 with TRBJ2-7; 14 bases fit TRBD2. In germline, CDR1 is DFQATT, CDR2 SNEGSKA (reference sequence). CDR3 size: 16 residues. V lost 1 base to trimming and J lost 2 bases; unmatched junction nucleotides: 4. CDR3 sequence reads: CSARVGGLAGAYEQYF. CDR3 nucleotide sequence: TGCAGTGCTAGAGTCGGGGGACTAGCGGGAGCCTACGAGCAGTACTTC.

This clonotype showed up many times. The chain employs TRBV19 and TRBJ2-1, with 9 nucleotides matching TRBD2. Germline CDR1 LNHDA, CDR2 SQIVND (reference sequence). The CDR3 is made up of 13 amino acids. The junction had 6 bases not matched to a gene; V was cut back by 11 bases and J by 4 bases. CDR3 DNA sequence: TGTGCCTCGGGACTAGCAGTTTACAATGAGCAGTTCTTC. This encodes CASGLAVYNEQFF.

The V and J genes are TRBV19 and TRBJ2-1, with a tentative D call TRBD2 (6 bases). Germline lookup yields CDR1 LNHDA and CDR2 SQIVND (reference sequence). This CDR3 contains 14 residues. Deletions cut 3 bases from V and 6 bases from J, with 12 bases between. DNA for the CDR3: TGTGCCAGTAGTATGGGAGCGGGCCCCAATGAGCAGTTCTTC. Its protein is CASSMGAGPNEQFF.

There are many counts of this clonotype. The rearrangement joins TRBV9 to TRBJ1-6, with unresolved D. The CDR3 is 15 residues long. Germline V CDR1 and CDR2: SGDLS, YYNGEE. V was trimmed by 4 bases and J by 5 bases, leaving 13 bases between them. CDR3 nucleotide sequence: TGTGCCAGCAGCCCGGATACTGGGGATAATTCACCCCTCCACTTT. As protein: CASSPDTGDNSPLHF. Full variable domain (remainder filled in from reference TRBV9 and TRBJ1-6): DSGVTQTPKHLITATGQRVTLRCSPRSGDLSVYWYQQSLDQGLQFLIQYYNGEERAKGNILERFSAQQFPDLHSELNLSSLELGDSALYFCASSPDTGDNSPLHFGNGTRLTVT.

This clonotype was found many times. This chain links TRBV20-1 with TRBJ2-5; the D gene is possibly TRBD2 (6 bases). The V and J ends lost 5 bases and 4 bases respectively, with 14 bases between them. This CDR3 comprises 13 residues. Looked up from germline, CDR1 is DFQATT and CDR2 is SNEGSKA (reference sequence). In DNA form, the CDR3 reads TGCAGTGCTGGAGGGATTGAGAGAGAGACCCAGTACTTC. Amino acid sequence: CSAGGIERETQYF.

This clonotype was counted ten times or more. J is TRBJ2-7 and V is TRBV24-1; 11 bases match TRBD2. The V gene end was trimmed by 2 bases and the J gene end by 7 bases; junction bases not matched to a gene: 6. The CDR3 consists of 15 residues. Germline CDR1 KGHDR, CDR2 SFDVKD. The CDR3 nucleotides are TGTGCCACCAGTGATTCACTAGCGGGAGTTGGTGAGCAGTACTTC. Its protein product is CATSDSLAGVGEQYF.

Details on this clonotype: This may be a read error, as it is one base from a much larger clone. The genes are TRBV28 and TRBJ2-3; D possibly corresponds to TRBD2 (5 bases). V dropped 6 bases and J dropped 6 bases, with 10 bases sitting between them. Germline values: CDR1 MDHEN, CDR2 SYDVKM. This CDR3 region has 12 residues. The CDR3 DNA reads TGTGCCAGCAGGTCGGGGATGGATACGCAGTATTTT. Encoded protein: CASRSGMDTQYF.

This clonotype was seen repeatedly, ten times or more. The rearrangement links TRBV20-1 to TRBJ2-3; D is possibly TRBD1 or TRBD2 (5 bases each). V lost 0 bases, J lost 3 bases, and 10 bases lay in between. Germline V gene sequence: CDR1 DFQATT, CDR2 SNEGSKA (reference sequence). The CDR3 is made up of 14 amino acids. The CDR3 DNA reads TGCAGTGCTAGAGATCGAGGGGTTACAGATACGCAGTATTTT. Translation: CSARDRGVTDTQYF.

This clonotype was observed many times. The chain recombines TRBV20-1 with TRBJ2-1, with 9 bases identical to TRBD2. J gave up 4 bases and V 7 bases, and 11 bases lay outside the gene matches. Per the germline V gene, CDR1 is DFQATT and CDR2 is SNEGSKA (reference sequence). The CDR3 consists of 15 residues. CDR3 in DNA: TGCAGTGTTACGGGACTAGCCATGGGGTACAATGAGCAGTTCTTC. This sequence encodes CSVTGLAMGYNEQFF.

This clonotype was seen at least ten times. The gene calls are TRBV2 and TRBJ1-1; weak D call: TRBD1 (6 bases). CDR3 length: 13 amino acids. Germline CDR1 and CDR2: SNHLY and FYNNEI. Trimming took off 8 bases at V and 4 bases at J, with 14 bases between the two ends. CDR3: CASLRTRGTEAFF. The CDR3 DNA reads TGTGCCAGCCTCCGAACCAGGGGCACTGAAGCTTTCTTT.

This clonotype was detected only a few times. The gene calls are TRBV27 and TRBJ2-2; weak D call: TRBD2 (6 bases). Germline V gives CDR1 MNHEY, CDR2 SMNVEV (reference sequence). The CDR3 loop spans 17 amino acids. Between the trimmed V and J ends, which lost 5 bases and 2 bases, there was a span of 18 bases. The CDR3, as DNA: TGTGCCAGCAGTAAGGCAGCCTCCGGGACTAACACCGGGGAGCTGTTTTTT. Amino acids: CASSKAASGTNTGELFF.

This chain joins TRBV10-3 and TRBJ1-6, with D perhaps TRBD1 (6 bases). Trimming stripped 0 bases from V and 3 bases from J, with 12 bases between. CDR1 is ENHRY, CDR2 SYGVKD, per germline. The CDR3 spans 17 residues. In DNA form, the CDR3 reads TGTGCCATCAGTGAGTCAGCGGGGGGCTACTATAATTCACCCCTCCACTTT. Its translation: CAISESAGGYYNSPLHF.

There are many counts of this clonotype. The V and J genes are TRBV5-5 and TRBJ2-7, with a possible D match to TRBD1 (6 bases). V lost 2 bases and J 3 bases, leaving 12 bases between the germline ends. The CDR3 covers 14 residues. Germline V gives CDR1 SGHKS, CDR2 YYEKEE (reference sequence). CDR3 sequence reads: CASSFEDSRYEQYF. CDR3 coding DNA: TGTGCCAGCAGCTTTGAGGACAGCCGCTACGAGCAGTACTTC.

CDR3 DNA sequence: TGTGCCAGCCATGACAGGAGGGGCTATGGCTACACCTTC. This gives the protein CASHDRRGYGYTF. The V call is TRBV2, the J call TRBJ1-2, with TRBD1 as a possible D gene (6 bases). The germline V gene encodes CDR1 SNHLY and CDR2 FYNNEI. The CDR3 is 13 amino acids. V shed 8 bases and J shed 4 bases, with 14 bases lying between them.

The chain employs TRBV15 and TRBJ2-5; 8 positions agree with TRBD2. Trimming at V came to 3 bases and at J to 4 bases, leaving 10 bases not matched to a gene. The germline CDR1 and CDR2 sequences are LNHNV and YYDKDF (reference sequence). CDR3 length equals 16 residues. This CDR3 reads CATSSPPGGRGETQYF. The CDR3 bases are TGTGCCACCAGCAGTCCCCCGGGAGGGCGGGGAGAGACCCAGTACTTC.

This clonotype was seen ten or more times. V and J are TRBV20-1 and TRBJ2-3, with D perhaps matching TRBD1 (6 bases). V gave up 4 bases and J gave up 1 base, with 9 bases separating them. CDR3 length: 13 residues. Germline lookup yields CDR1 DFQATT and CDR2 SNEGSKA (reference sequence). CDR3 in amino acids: CSATEGGTDTQYF. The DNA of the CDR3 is TGCAGTGCTACAGAGGGGGGCACAGATACGCAGTATTTT.

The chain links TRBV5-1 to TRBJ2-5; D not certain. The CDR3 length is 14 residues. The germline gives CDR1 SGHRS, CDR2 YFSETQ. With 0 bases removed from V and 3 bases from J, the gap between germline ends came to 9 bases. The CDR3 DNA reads TGCGCCAGCAGCTTGGTTAACGGAGAAGAGACCCAGTACTTC. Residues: CASSLVNGEETQYF. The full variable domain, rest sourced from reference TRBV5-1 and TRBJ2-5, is KAGVTQTPRYLIKTRGQQVTLSCSPISGHRSVSWYQQTPGQGLQFLFEYFSETQRNKGNFPGRFSGRQFSNSRSEMNVSTLELGDSALYLCASSLVNGEETQYFGPGTRLLVL.

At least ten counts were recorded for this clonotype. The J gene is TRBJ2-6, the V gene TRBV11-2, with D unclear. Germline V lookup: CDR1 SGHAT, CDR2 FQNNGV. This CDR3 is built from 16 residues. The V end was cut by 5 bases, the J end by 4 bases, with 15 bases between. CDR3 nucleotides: TGTGCCAGCAGCCAGAAGTACTTGGGAGGGGCCAACGTCCTGACTTTC. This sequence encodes CASSQKYLGGANVLTF.